This T cell receptor (beta chain) was profiled in a study of cytomegalovirus exposure and HLA in healthy donors. Study conclusions and caveats: TCR beta sequences reportedly predicted most subjects' HLA-A and HLA-B alleles accurately. Further analysis was carried out later, and it showed several of the most significant clusters appearing linked to common viral pathogens.

CDR3 length: 12 amino acids. J lost 6 bases, V lost 2 bases, and 1 base had no gene match. Germline V gene sequence: CDR1 GTSNPN, CDR2 SVGIG (reference sequence). Note on this clone: Antigen unknown.

60 Vbeta and 13 Jbeta primers were used in PCR. Only in-frame clones appear in the TCRdb table, and some are missing; sequencing was by immunoSEQ multiplex PCR. The table has some 150,000 clones, less than 80% seen once. The source of this sequence is a female donor in good health and CMV-seropositive. The sequenced material came from PBMCs. This chain uses TRBV30 with TRBJ1-1, with 9 nucleotides matching TRBD1. CDR3: CAWSTGGSEAFF. CDR3 DNA: TGTGCCTGGAGTACAGGGGGCTCTGAAGCTTTCTTT.